This paragraph covers one T cell receptor beta chain sequence. The antigen it recognizes is unknown. It has no much larger one-base neighbor in the sample; base qualities were not kept. Using the deep immunoSEQ assay, TCR CDR3 regions were amplified from genomic DNA by multiplex PCR. Extracted genomic DNA from each cell subset was spread evenly across all wells of several immunoSEQ 96-well plates, with each plate serving as a replicate. For unsorted PBMC, 300 ng genomic DNA, equal to 32,000 or so T cell genomes, was loaded into each replicate PCR. Genomic DNA from unsorted PBMC was sequenced over ten immunoSEQ deep assay plates. The purified libraries were quantified using a Qubit 3.0 fluorometer, sized with a Bioanalyzer 2100, and then quantified again using the KAPA Library Quantification kit. Each immunoSEQ 96-well plate was sequenced on its own single-read 150-cycle Illumina NextSeq 550 flow cell. The authors processed their data as follows. Because the immunoSEQ output included only junctional sequences and no quality scores, the filtering could not be the same as the filtering used for full-length reads. To assign V/J genes and CDR3, sequences were annotated using PyIR, a Python wrapper for IgBLAST v1.9, with IMGT germline references. Reads were filtered out if the reads had weak V/J assignments (E-value above 1e-6), no CDR3, stop codons, out-of-frame junctions, or ambiguous translated residues. A V3J clonotype was defined by an identical inferred V gene, J gene, and CDR3 amino acid sequence. Percentage overlap between repertoires was computed as shared unique clonotypes divided by the size of the smaller repertoire. Three approaches were used to assess repertoire richness: RTK rarefaction, the Chao1 estimator, and Recon v2.1 estimates of unobserved clonotypes. Sourced from immuneACCESS, this table was stored by TCRdb with only in-frame sequences that have V and J called. A share of the clones is absent; for the studies checked, an unresolved V gene accounts for under half, and the remainder has no known explanation. V and J calls and clone size come straight from that table; D and trimming were deduced from the DNA. The sample profile shows roughly 500,000 clones; about four fifths of them were found once. The top ten clonotypes cover under 15% of the sample.

The data were taken from a study of shared clonotypes between healthy human individuals (dated by TCRdb to between 2020 and 2021). Regarding the complete study: A couple of women and a few men aged 18 to 49 years were included in the cohort. Per donor, leukapheresis produced somewhere between about 0.8 and 9 billion PBMCs. To estimate repertoire size and how much clonotypes are shared between individuals, the study performed deep sequencing of blood TCR repertoires from a few healthy adults. Libraries were prepared and TCR repertoires were sequenced by different laboratories using diverse techniques, in order to increase sequencing depth and limit assay-specific biases. The investigation overall reported the following: Pairwise subsampling indicated that sequencing depth was expected to affect the degree of clonotype sharing among donors. Because the study included only a small number of donors, the genetic and exposure-history diversity represented was limited. Sampling was restricted to blood, and TCR repertoires in tissues likely differ from the TCR repertoires found in blood.

The donors were healthy, HIV-negative adults with no recently reported acute infections or vaccinations. Every donor was a Caucasian adult residing in Nashville, Tennessee, USA. For unsorted samples, tens of millions of PBMCs were counted and genomic DNA was extracted with the QIAamp DNA Blood Mini kit. Blood was obtained by leukapheresis, after which PBMCs were separated by Ficoll-Histopaque density gradient centrifugation and cryopreserved in liquid nitrogen vapor phase. From cysteine to phenylalanine, the CDR3 is 22 amino acids long. The entry retains the CDR3 DNA only, 66 bases that are in frame from base 1. Compared with germline, V lacks 3 bases and J lacks 1 base; bases without a gene match: 21. For CDR1 and CDR2, the germline V gene (reference sequence) lists LNHDA and SQIVND.

This TCR derives from a woman aged 35 to 49 in good health. Some clones in this sample may be carry-over from other donors' samples. Sequenced: PBMCs. The chain employs TRBV19 and TRBJ2-1; TRBD2 fits 10 bases in the junction. The nucleotides are TGTGCCAGTAGTATGGGACGACTGTGGGGTCTAGCGGGAGAGGAGTCCTACAATGAGCAGTTCTTC. Its coded protein is CASSMGRLWGLAGEESYNEQFF. When the CDR3 is completed using the reference TRBV19 and TRBJ2-1 genes on either side, the full variable domain is DGGITQSPKYLFRKEGQNVTLSCEQNLNHDAMYWYRQDPGQGLRLIYYSQIVNDFQKGDIAEGYSVSREKKESFPLTVTSAQKNPTAFYLCASSMGRLWGLAGEESYNEQFFGPGTRLTVL.